The clone carrying this TCR beta chain was counted once. Germline CDR1 is MGHRA and CDR2 is YSYEKL. J was trimmed by 7 bases and V by 1 base; bases with no gene match: 10. CDR3 length: 15 amino acids. The protocol was immunoSEQ multiplex PCR, while the TCRdb copy is restricted to in-frame clones and leaves out a portion. The sample holds under 150,000 clones, around 90% seen once. This entry belongs to a study of T cells after somatic rescue of genetic block. The sample was peripheral blood mononuclear cells (PBMCs). This chain connects TRBV4-1 to TRBJ2-7; 7 bases align to TRBD2. The sequence came from a woman under 30. In DNA, the CDR3 is TGCGCCAGCAGCCAAGTGGGGGGGAATTCGAAAGAGCAGTACTTC. This gives the protein CASSQVGGNSKEQYF.